The 31 T cell receptor beta chains in this list originate from one sample, sequenced in a study of cytomegalovirus exposure and HLA in healthy donors. 13 Jbeta primers and 60 Vbeta primers were used for the PCR. Generated by immunoSEQ multiplex PCR, the TCRdb table keeps only in-frame clones and is missing some. Seen here are about 170,000 clones, 75% to 90% observed once, and the top ten hold approximately 2.4%. Sequencing was done on a sample of PBMCs. These receptors came from a male donor in good health and CMV-seronegative.

The V and J genes are TRBV5-1 and TRBJ2-4; 8 bases match TRBD1. V lost 4 bases to trimming and J lost 7 bases; unmatched junction nucleotides: 7. The germline gives CDR1 SGHRS, CDR2 YFSETQ. The CDR3 sequence is 14 residues long. The CDR3, as DNA: TGCGCCAGCAGCACGCAGGGGGCTGGGAACATTCAGTACTTC. Translation: CASSTQGAGNIQYF.

Concerning this clone itself: The junction and the germline gene differ at one end; a read error may be behind it. The CDR3 DNA follows: TGTGCTAGCAGCTTAGCACAGGGGACAACCTACGAGCAGTACTTC. Translating gives CASSLAQGTTYEQYF. The chain links TRBV7-7 to TRBJ2-7; the match to TRBD1 covers 7 bases. CDR1 and CDR2 from the germline V gene are SSHAT and FNYEAQ (reference sequence). The CDR3 is made up of 15 amino acids.

This clone appeared once. The chain carries TRBV7-9 and TRBJ1-5; D is uncertain. Germline V CDR1 and CDR2: SEHNR, FQNEAQ (reference sequence). This CDR3 contains 15 residues. Trimming took 1 base from V and 4 from J, leaving 11 bases between them. The CDR3 reads CASSLGYGENQPQHF. CDR3 nucleotides: TGTGCCAGCAGCTTAGGGTATGGAGAAAATCAGCCCCAGCATTTT.

As regards this clone: At one of its ends the junction is not consistent with the germline gene, which may arise from a read error. V gene TRBV6-5 combines with J gene TRBJ1-2; D gene ambiguous. The germline V gene has CDR1 MNHEY and CDR2 SVGAGI. The CDR3 is 14 residues long. CDR3 sequence: CASSELAPGGGRRF. CDR3 nucleotides: TGTGCCAGCAGTGAACTTGCCCCGGGAGGTGGGCGTCGGTTC.

This chain uses TRBV6-6 with TRBJ2-7; perhaps TRBD2 as D (5 bases). The CDR3 is made up of 15 amino acids. Germline CDR1 reads MNHNY; CDR2 reads SVGAGI (reference sequence). Trimming left V 0 bases short and J 3 bases short, with 12 bases between. CDR3 nucleotides: TGTGCCAGCAGTTACTCTCCCCGAGCGGTCTACGAGCAGTACTTC. This codes for CASSYSPRAVYEQYF.

The chain links TRBV6-5 to TRBJ2-5; 12 bases match TRBD2. The J call is in doubt because the DNA end fits TRBJ2-7 better. The CDR3 spans 15 residues. Germline V gene lookup returns CDR1 MNHEY and CDR2 SVGAGI. The CDR3 DNA sequence: TGTGCCAGCAGCCGCGGACTAGCGGGGTCCTACGAGCAGTACTTC. Translation gives CASSRGLAGSYEQYF.

The gene calls are TRBV9 and TRBJ1-1; 7 nucleotides align to TRBD1. Germline trimming cut 4 bases from V and 3 bases from J; bases unmatched to any gene: 15. The CDR3 extends over 17 amino acids. Germline CDR1 reads SGDLS; CDR2 reads YYNGEE. The CDR3 DNA follows: TGTGCCAGCAGCCCAGGGGACAGACGGAGGAGGCACACTGAAGCTTTCTTT. It yields the protein CASSPGDRRRRHTEAFF.

The chain's CDR3 is CASSETTGRGAQYF. The CDR3, as DNA: TGTGCCAGCAGCGAGACTACGGGCCGCGGGGCCCAGTACTTC. This chain joins TRBV7-9 and TRBJ2-5; possible D gene TRBD2, 6 bases. Trimming shortened V by 5 bases and J by 9 bases, and 19 bases separated the two germline ends. Germline V lookup: CDR1 SEHNR, CDR2 FQNEAQ (reference sequence). CDR3 length: 14 residues.

In its sample, this clone was seen a few times. This sequence joins TRBV4-1 and TRBJ2-1; TRBD1 agrees at 10 bases. V was pared by 1 base and J by 0 bases, with 0 bases of the junction left unmatched. The CDR3 extends over 16 amino acids. Germline-derived CDR1 and CDR2 are MGHRA and YSYEKL. The CDR3 here is CASSQGTGGSYNEQFF. DNA of the CDR3: TGCGCCAGCAGCCAAGGGACAGGGGGCTCCTACAATGAGCAGTTCTTC.

CDR3 residues: CASRRLAGSYNEQFF. The CDR3 DNA reads as TGTGCCAGCAGGAGACTAGCGGGGAGCTACAATGAGCAGTTCTTC. The chain uses TRBV6-4 and TRBJ2-1; 11 nucleotides align to TRBD2. This CDR3 spans 15 amino acids. CDR1 and CDR2 from the germline V gene are MRHNA and SNTAGT. Trimming removed 6 bases from V and 3 bases from J; junction bases left unmatched: 4.

This clone has just a few counts. This chain links TRBV14 with TRBJ1-2; TRBD1 matches at 10 bases. From germline, CDR1 is SGHDN and CDR2 FVKESK. Trimming at V came to 0 bases and at J to 4 bases, leaving 2 bases not matched to a gene. This CDR3 has 15 amino acids. For the CDR3, the DNA is TGTGCCAGCAGCCAAGAGGGGACAGGGGCCTATGGCTACACCTTC. This sequence encodes CASSQEGTGAYGYTF.

The rearrangement uses TRBV6-5 and TRBJ1-5, with D possibly matching TRBD1 (6 bases). CDR3 size: 14 residues. Germline loops: CDR1 MNHEY, CDR2 SVGAGI. V was trimmed by 0 bases and J by 5 bases, leaving 8 bases between them. CDR3 loop: CASSYSWGHQPQHF. CDR3 nucleotides: TGTGCCAGCAGTTACTCCTGGGGGCATCAGCCCCAGCATTTT.

Note on this clone: Other nucleotide sequences in the sample specify the same CDR3. The J gene is TRBJ1-5, the V gene TRBV27; D is perhaps TRBD1 (5 bases). The CDR3 is 14 amino acids. The V gene lost 2 bases and the J gene lost 4 bases, with 9 bases spanning the gap. The germline V gene has CDR1 MNHEY and CDR2 SMNVEV (reference sequence). CDR3 residues: CASSLRQGNQPQHF. CDR3 nucleotides: TGTGCCAGCAGTTTACGGCAGGGTAATCAGCCCCAGCATTTT.

The chain combines TRBV7-2 with TRBJ1-1; TRBD1 is a possible D gene (6 bases). The germline V gene encodes CDR1 SGHTA and CDR2 FQGNSA. The CDR3 spans 18 residues. V was trimmed by 4 bases and J by 0 bases, leaving 21 bases between them. The CDR3 DNA is TGTGCCAGCAGCTCAGAGACAGGACGGATAACCATGAACACTGAAGCTTTCTTT. The encoded protein is CASSSETGRITMNTEAFF.

V usage is TRBV2 and J usage is TRBJ1-4; TRBD1 matches 8 bases. CDR3 length equals 14 residues. The V segment lost 11 bases and the J segment 7 bases; nucleotides outside the gene matches: 12. Germline V gives CDR1 SNHLY, CDR2 FYNNEI. The CDR3 nucleotides read TGTGCCGGAAAAGCAGGGGGCGGTTTTGAAAAACTGTTTTTT. It translates to CAGKAGGGFEKLFF.

Comment on this clone: Other DNA sequences in the sample encode the same CDR3. The rearrangement uses TRBV2 and TRBJ2-5; D unclear. This CDR3 is built from 12 residues. The V gene lost 0 bases and the J gene lost 5 bases, with 4 bases spanning the gap. Germline CDR1 and CDR2: SNHLY and FYNNEI. This CDR3 is CASSEARETQYF. The CDR3 DNA reads as TGTGCCAGCAGTGAAGCGCGGGAGACCCAGTACTTC.

In its sample, this clone was seen many times. This chain links TRBV6-1 with TRBJ2-1; D might be TRBD2 (5 bases). Germline CDR1 is MNHNS and CDR2 is SASEGT. The germline V and J ends were trimmed by 5 bases and 8 bases, with 16 bases remaining between them. The length of the CDR3 is 14 residues. The CDR3 reads CASSTRHGGYEQFF. The CDR3 DNA follows: TGTGCCAGCAGTACACGCCACGGAGGCTATGAGCAGTTCTTC.

CDR3: CAIRGGTEAFF. The CDR3 nucleotides read TGTGCCATCAGAGGGGGCACTGAAGCTTTCTTT. The J gene is TRBJ1-1, the V gene TRBV10-3, with a weak D call TRBD1 (6 bases). Per the germline V gene, CDR1 is ENHRY and CDR2 is SYGVKD. The V gene lost 6 bases and the J gene lost 4 bases, with 6 bases spanning the gap. The CDR3 is made up of 11 amino acids.

This clone has only a few counts. The chain links TRBV5-1 to TRBJ1-4, with TRBD1 matching over 7 bases. The CDR3 consists of 15 residues. V shed 3 bases and J 5 bases; nucleotides not matched to a gene: 7. CDR1 and CDR2 from the germline V gene are SGHRS and YFSETQ. The CDR3 here is CASSWRGTENEKLFF. CDR3 nucleotides: TGCGCCAGCAGCTGGAGGGGGACAGAGAATGAAAAACTGTTTTTT.

The chain recombines TRBV10-3 with TRBJ2-7; 11 positions match TRBD1. The J segment lost 3 bases and the V segment lost 2 bases, leaving 0 bases of the junction unmatched. The CDR3 consists of 14 residues. Germline values: CDR1 ENHRY, CDR2 SYGVKD. The DNA of the CDR3 is TGTGCCATCAGTGAGGGGACAGGGGGCTACGAGCAGTACTTC. It specifies CAISEGTGGYEQYF.

This clone was seen only once. The chain recombines TRBV5-6 with TRBJ2-3; D is possibly TRBD1 (5 bases). With 4 bases removed from V and 0 bases from J, the gap between germline ends came to 12 bases. CDR1 is SGHDT, CDR2 YYEEEE, per germline. The CDR3 loop spans 15 amino acids. The CDR3 protein is CASSPTASSTDTQYF. In DNA form, the CDR3 reads TGTGCCAGCAGCCCGACAGCCTCTAGCACAGATACGCAGTATTTT.

V gene TRBV7-8 combines with J gene TRBJ1-2; 11 bases align to TRBD1. The junction had 7 bases not matched to a gene; V was cut back by 5 bases and J by 8 bases. This CDR3 has 14 residues. From germline, CDR1 is SGHVS and CDR2 FQNEAQ. This CDR3 is CASSDGQGAKGYTF. CDR3 nucleotides: TGTGCCAGCAGCGACGGACAGGGGGCTAAGGGCTACACCTTC.

The chain has TRBV5-1 and TRBJ1-2; D may be TRBD1 (5 bases). The CDR3 is made up of 12 amino acids. Between the trimmed V and J ends, which lost 2 bases and 6 bases, there was a span of 8 bases. Germline lookup yields CDR1 SGHRS and CDR2 YFSETQ. CDR3 in amino acids: CASSFQGDGYTF. The CDR3 region has the DNA TGCGCCAGCAGCTTCCAAGGGGATGGCTACACCTTC. Full variable domain (remainder filled in from reference TRBV5-1 and TRBJ1-2): KAGVTQTPRYLIKTRGQQVTLSCSPISGHRSVSWYQQTPGQGLQFLFEYFSETQRNKGNFPGRFSGRQFSNSRSEMNVSTLELGDSALYLCASSFQGDGYTFGSGTRLTVV.

Concerning this clone: The sample contains more than one DNA sequence encoding this CDR3. The CDR3 is CASSLGTGEQPQHF. The CDR3 DNA reads as TGTGCCAGCAGCTTAGGGACAGGAGAACAGCCCCAGCATTTT. This chain connects TRBV11-2 to TRBJ1-5; 7 positions agree with TRBD1. The CDR3 loop spans 14 amino acids. The V gene end was trimmed by 1 base and the J gene end by 7 bases; junction bases not matched to a gene: 4. The germline V gene has CDR1 SGHAT and CDR2 FQNNGV.

V and J are TRBV18 and TRBJ1-1, with TRBD1 matching 9 bases. Germline V lookup: CDR1 KGHSH, CDR2 LQKENI. This CDR3 has 15 residues. J gave up 1 base and V 2 bases, and 2 bases lay outside the gene matches. In DNA form, the CDR3 reads TGTGCCAGCTCACCAGTACAGGGGGCGAACACTGAAGCTTTCTTT. Translated, it gives CASSPVQGANTEAFF.

The V call is TRBV19, the J call TRBJ1-5; the match to TRBD1 covers 8 bases. V dropped 11 bases and J dropped 4; count of bases not matched to a gene: 13. Germline assignment: CDR1 LNHDA and CDR2 SQIVND (reference sequence). This CDR3 region has 15 residues. In nucleotides, the CDR3 is TGTGCCTGTGGACAGGGCTACGGTGGTAATCAGCCCCAGCATTTT. Translated, it gives CACGQGYGGNQPQHF.

This clone was picked up a small number of times. The J gene is TRBJ1-5, the V gene TRBV29-1, with D unclear. The germline V gene encodes CDR1 SQVTM and CDR2 ANQGSEA. This CDR3 region has 14 residues. V was cut by 4 bases and J by 2 bases, with 12 bases left in between. This CDR3 is CSVAPAGGNQPQHF. CDR3 DNA: TGCAGCGTTGCTCCCGCCGGGGGCAATCAGCCCCAGCATTTT.

The CDR3 nucleotides read TGTGCCAGCAGCCAAATGACAGGGAGTTATGGCTACACCTTC. It translates to CASSQMTGSYGYTF. The chain joins TRBV7-9 to TRBJ1-2, with TRBD1 matching 7 bases. The germline CDR1 and CDR2 sequences are SEHNR and FQNEAQ (reference sequence). The CDR3 loop spans 14 amino acids. Losses at the gene ends were 5 bases for V and 5 bases for J; bases not matched to a gene: 8.

V and J are TRBV10-1 and TRBJ2-2; 10 positions match TRBD2. The germline V gene has CDR1 WNHNN and CDR2 SYGVQD (reference sequence). The CDR3 contains 19 residues. The J segment lost 0 bases and the V segment lost 0 bases, leaving 7 bases of the junction unmatched. CDR3 nucleotide sequence: TGCGCCAGCAGTGAGTCGTTGCTAGCGGGGGAAACGAACACCGGGGAGCTGTTTTTT. It specifies CASSESLLAGETNTGELFF.

V and J are TRBV28 and TRBJ1-4, with D hard to call. The CDR3 covers 14 residues. V was shortened by 8 bases and J by 1 base, with 11 bases between the two germline ends. Per the germline V gene, CDR1 is MDHEN and CDR2 is SYDVKM. The CDR3 region is CASSSAGTNEKLFF. CDR3 DNA sequence: TGTGCCAGCTCCTCGGCGGGAACTAATGAAAAACTGTTTTTT.

The chain carries TRBV5-1 and TRBJ2-6, with 7 bases fitting TRBD1. CDR3 length: 13 residues. The J segment lost 11 bases and the V segment lost 5 bases, leaving 7 bases of the junction unmatched. CDR1 is SGHRS, CDR2 YFSETQ, per germline. CDR3 protein: CASRRGGPDVLTF. DNA for the CDR3: TGCGCCAGCAGACGAGGGGGCCCCGACGTCCTGACTTTC.